This TCR beta chain was observed in a study of human T cells and chemical hapten exposure. Study results and limitations: No shift was seen in TCRs above 1 in 1000 frequency with DPC sensitization.

Remarks on this clonotype: Antigen: not known.

TCRdb called the RACE reads again in MiXCR, with one record for every CDR3 protein. There are some 350,000 distinct CDR3 sequences in the sample; 6% to 7% occur only once, and about 5.4% lies in the top ten. The time point was: patch test 2, 6 weeks after DPC sensitization. This sample's treatment: therapeutic diphenylcyclopropenone sensitization with weekly scalp DPC. At patch-test visits, sampling came before the patch test. Those who donated were patients with alopecia, 18 to 70 years of age, and suitable for DPC. This specimen consisted of whole blood, obtained in connection with sensitization to the hapten diphenylcyclopropenone (DPC). This sequence was found in a woman aged 18-29 years with alopecia areata. Some clones in this sample may be carry-over from other donors' samples.

The CDR3 region is CASSLAYTSGANVLTF. In DNA, the CDR3 is TGTGCCAGCAGTTTAGCATACACTTCTGGGGCCAACGTCCTGACTTTC. The gene calls are TRBV12-3 or TRBV12-4 and TRBJ2-6, with D unclear. The V and J ends lost 0 bases and 1 base respectively, with 7 bases between them. The CDR3 is 16 amino acids.